The T cell receptor beta chain under discussion was sequenced for a study of blood T cell repertoires in COVID-19 (TCRdb year 2020). As for the study more broadly: The collaborator samples originated in the United States, Italy and Spain and spanned the acute and convalescent phases of COVID-19. The samples were drawn from two sources: the first 160 participants of the ongoing ImmuneRACE study, and 1,000 to 1,500 subjects contributed by 6 global collaborators. The dataset comprised deeply sampled blood TCRbeta repertoires from subjects exposed to, actively infected with, or recovered from COVID-19. A de-identified subject ID, COVID-19 status, age in years and sex were almost always included in the sample metadata. The material from the prospective study consisted of cDNA or gDNA derived from T cells, B-cell-depleted T cells, or PBMCs. The repertoires were released in a freely available public database meant as a resource for research on the immune response to SARS-CoV-2. HLA class I and class II types, where available, came from metadata supplied by the sample provider rather than from assay-based typing. The research as a whole found: Clinical and demographic metadata were provided uncurated, with the amount varying by source and participant.

Collaborating institutions collected whole blood in K2EDTA tubes following their own protocols. For TCRbeta analysis, collaborators shipped samples in one of three forms: frozen whole blood, isolated PBMCs, or DNA extracted from either of those sample types. TCRbeta CDR3 regions were amplified from genomic DNA by means of the immunoSEQ Assay, a bias-controlled multiplex PCR. The authors processed their data as follows. Nucleated cell counts per sample were estimated from amplification of reference gene primers within the assay. Sequence reads were collapsed and filtered to measure the absolute abundance of every unique TCRbeta CDR3 rearrangement. Productive Simpson clonality was computed per sample as the square root of Simpson's diversity index over productive rearrangements. TCRdb provides this immuneACCESS table in a form limited to in-frame rearrangements. Some clones are lacking; in checked studies, under half of them reflect an unresolved V gene, and why the rest are absent is not known. D and trimming were read from the DNA, whereas the V and J calls and clone size are those reported in that table. This sample holds approximately 190,000 clones; roughly nine tenths were observed only once. Around 2.3% of the sample comes from the top ten.

Concerning this clone itself: There is no known antigen for this receptor. The sample holds no much larger clone one base away, and base qualities are not on file.

At the junction V is shortened by 4 bases and J by 9 bases, with 17 bases in between. CDR1 SGHNT and CDR2 YYREEE are derived from the germline V gene (reference sequence). The CDR3 contains 15 residues, cysteine and phenylalanine counted. The kept DNA is CDR3 alone, 45 bases in frame from the first base. The source is a man between 65 and 85 years old with active or convalescent COVID-19. The sequenced sample consisted of peripheral blood. Here the chain combines TRBV5-4 and TRBJ1-6; the D segment could be TRBD1, given 6 matching bases. CDR3 sequence: CASSPDSRKSSPLHF. The DNA sequence is as follows: TGTGCCAGCAGCCCGGACAGCCGGAAGAGTTCACCCCTCCACTTT.